The clone carrying this TCR beta chain was counted only a few times. This entry is derived from a study of blood T cell repertoires in COVID-19. Germline CDR1 and CDR2: MNHEY and SMNVEV (reference sequence). Trimming stripped 6 bases from V and 0 bases from J, with 15 bases between. This CDR3 contains 16 residues. Repertoires were generated with immunoSEQ multiplex PCR, while TCRdb's copy carries only in-frame clones and drops some. The sample shows tens of thousands of clones, 76% of them seen only once. This sequence originates from a man aged 70-80 years with acute or convalescent COVID-19. The sample was peripheral blood. J is TRBJ1-3 and V is TRBV27; perhaps TRBD1 as D (6 bases). CDR3 in amino acids: CASSPGVTHSGNTIYF. CDR3 nucleotides: TGTGCCAGCAGCCCAGGGGTAACTCACTCTGGAAACACCATATATTTT.